This T cell receptor beta chain originates from a study of early T cells in non-severe SARS-CoV-2 infection. TCRdb ran MiXCR on the 5' RACE reads and lists one entry per CDR3 protein. The sample records about 97,000 distinct CDR3 sequences, around 14% being singletons. The CDR3 extends over 13 amino acids. The germline CDR1 and CDR2 sequences are SGHTA and FQGNSA. V lost 5 bases and J 1 base, leaving 9 bases between the germline ends. The TCR originated in an adult who was a healthcare worker with PCR-confirmed SARS-CoV-2 infection or an uninfected control (not recorded which). The chain employs TRBV7-2 and TRBJ2-7; D possibly corresponds to TRBD2 (6 bases). The sequencing sample was made of whole blood. DNA of the CDR3: TGTGCCAGCAGCCCGGGACTGTCCTACGAGCAGTACTTC. Amino acid sequence: CASSPGLSYEQYF.